What follows describes a single TCR beta chain. Its antigen is still unknown. The method was immunoSEQ multiplex PCR; TCRdb's version includes in-frame clones alone and lacks a portion of them. The top ten hold roughly 4.5% of the sample, which has over 100,000 clones, roughly nine tenths seen once. CDR1 and CDR2 from the germline V gene are KGHDR and SFDVKD. V lost 2 bases and J lost 6; bases outside the gene matches: 5. The CDR3 is 15 amino acids. This specimen comes from a study of T cell responses to AZD1222 COVID-19 vaccine. Study background: Whether given at about 4 or about 12 weeks, second doses were pooled. Study-wide findings and caveats: Donors in the cohort were predominantly white British and more often female, and clonal diversity was possibly underestimated. Repertoire sampling occurred only after the peak T cell response.

This sample comprised peripheral blood, obtained on day 0 of AZD1222 vaccination. This clonotype was sampled from an adult in good health. The chain couples TRBV24-1 to TRBJ2-7; TRBD1 agrees at 11 bases. The CDR3 DNA sequence: TGTGCCACCAGTGATTCGGACAGGGGGCCGGCCGAGCAGTACTTC. This translates into CATSDSDRGPAEQYF.